Listed below are T cell receptor beta chains from one sample, sequenced in a study of PD-L1 blockade in urothelial cancer. Method: immunoSEQ multiplex PCR; TCRdb's copy keeps in-frame clones and lacks some. The table records 20,000 to 25,000 clones, 91% of them present only once. The sequenced sample was PBMCs, obtained around atezolizumab (anti-PD-L1) treatment. The receptors derive from an older woman with urothelial cancer. Both conserved end residues are part of each CDR3. A D gene is named only where the DNA matches it firmly. The size entry is marked missing in some rows and otherwise reads once, few, many or a size class.

abundance | d_gene | j_gene | v_gene | CDR3aa | CDR3nt
- | TRBD1 | TRBJ1-5 | TRBV2 | CASKDRQNQPQHF | TGTGCCAGCAAGGACAGGCAAAATCAGCCCCAGCATTTT
- | TRBD1 | TRBJ2-7 | TRBV15 | CATSFRDRDYEQYF | TGTGCCACCAGCTTCCGGGACAGGGATTACGAGCAGTACTTC
- | - | TRBJ2-7 | TRBV2 | CVGSGDSEQYF | TGTGTAGGATCGGGGGACAGCGAGCAGTACTTC
once | TRBD2 | TRBJ2-7 | TRBV6-6 | CASSYSASGNSYEQYF | TGTGCCAGCAGTTACTCCGCTAGCGGGAACTCCTACGAGCAGTACTTC
- | TRBD1 | TRBJ2-7 | TRBV27 | CASSSHSGGVYEQYF | TGTGCCAGCAGTTCCCATTCAGGGGGCGTCTACGAGCAGTACTTC
- | TRBD2 | TRBJ2-5 | TRBV5-1 | CASSSSGGVSETQYF | TGCGCCAGCAGCTCAAGCGGGGGGGTCTCCGAGACCCAGTACTTC
- | TRBD1 | TRBJ2-7 | TRBV19 | CASSTRGQGSNEQYF | TGTGCCAGTAGTACGAGGGGACAGGGGTCAAACGAGCAGTACTTC
- | TRBD2 | TRBJ2-7 | TRBV7-9 | CASSPGGLAGQIYEQYF | TGTGCCAGCAGCCCGGGGGGGCTAGCGGGGCAAATCTACGAGCAGTACTTC
- | - | TRBJ1-1 | TRBV10-3 | CAISSTGNTEAFF | TGTGCCATCAGCTCGACAGGGAACACTGAAGCTTTCTTT
- | TRBD1 | TRBJ1-5 | TRBV27 | CASSLSGTGGQPQHF | TGTGCCAGCAGTTTATCGGGGACAGGGGGTCAGCCCCAGCATTTT
once | TRBD1 | TRBJ2-1 | TRBV27 | CASSSKRTGIYNEQFF | TGTGCCAGCAGTTCAAAGCGGACAGGGATCTACAATGAGCAGTTCTTC
- | - | TRBJ2-7 | TRBV4-1 | CASSQAEGPYEQYF | TGCGCCAGCAGCCAAGCTGAGGGTCCCTACGAGCAGTACTTC
- | TRBD2 | TRBJ2-5 | TRBV7-2 | CASSLDGRELETQYF | TGTGCCAGCAGCTTAGATGGGCGGGAGCTAGAGACCCAGTACTTC
once | - | TRBJ2-3 | TRBV7-8 | CASSFYPGTGDSTDTQYF | TGTGCCAGCAGCTTCTACCCCGGGACGGGGGATAGCACAGATACGCAGTATTTT
- | - | TRBJ2-3 | TRBV19 | CASSTTGPDTQYF | TGTGCCAGTAGTACGACTGGCCCCGATACGCAGTATTTT
- | - | TRBJ2-6 | TRBV19 | CASSIRSSGANVLTF | TGTGCCAGTAGTATTAGGAGCTCTGGGGCCAACGTCCTGACTTTC
- | TRBD2 | TRBJ2-7 | TRBV10-3 | CAISGAGAASYEQYF | TGTGCCATCAGTGGAGCGGGGGCCGCCTCCTACGAGCAGTACTTC
- | - | TRBJ1-4 | TRBV5-1 | CASSIERGNEKLFF | TGCGCCAGCAGCATCGAAAGGGGGAATGAAAAACTGTTTTTT
- | - | TRBJ2-3 | TRBV7-2 | CASSLGGDLLTDTQYF | TGTGCCAGCAGCTTAGGGGGCGACCTCCTCACAGATACGCAGTATTTT
- | - | TRBJ1-5 | TRBV28 | CASKFEHLSNQPQHF | TGTGCCAGCAAATTTGAACATCTTAGCAATCAGCCCCAGCATTTT
few | - | TRBJ2-7 | TRBV11-2 | CASSTPDLAFYEQYF | TGTGCCAGCAGCACACCAGACTTGGCCTTCTACGAGCAGTACTTC
few | - | TRBJ1-5 | TRBV6-4 | CASSERLGQPQHF | TGTGCCAGCAGTGAGCGGTTAGGACAGCCCCAGCATTTT
once | - | TRBJ2-2 | TRBV7-9 | CASSATWTGELFF | TGTGCCAGCAGCGCGACTTGGACCGGGGAGCTGTTTTTT
- | - | TRBJ2-5 | TRBV5-1 | CASSLLAGRGETQYF | TGCGCCAGCAGCTTGCTGGCAGGACGGGGGGAGACCCAGTACTTC
- | TRBD1 | TRBJ1-5 | TRBV7-9 | CASSSGQGGYSNQPQHF | TGTGCCAGCAGCTCGGGACAGGGGGGATATAGCAATCAGCCCCAGCATTTT
- | TRBD2 | TRBJ2-2 | TRBV9 | CASSVEGRDTIAREGQIAGELFF | TGTGCCAGCAGCGTAGAAGGGAGAGACACGATAGCGCGGGAGGGCCAGATAGCCGGGGAGCTGTTTTTT
hyperexpanded | - | TRBJ1-1 | TRBV28 | CASSLPQVPTEAFF | TGTGCCAGCAGTTTACCCCAGGTCCCCACTGAAGCTTTCTTT
- | TRBD2 | TRBJ2-7 | TRBV28 | CASSLDAGGMYEQYF | TGTGCCAGCAGTTTAGACGCGGGAGGGATGTACGAGCAGTACTTC
- | - | TRBJ2-7 | TRBV5-4 | CASTKSTGTSEQYF | TGTGCCAGCACCAAATCGACAGGAACGTCCGAGCAGTACTTC
- | - | TRBJ2-1 | TRBV6-1 | CASSKSDFTYNEQFF | TGTGCCAGCAGCAAGTCCGACTTTACATACAATGAGCAGTTCTTC
- | - | TRBJ1-1 | TRBV7-9 | CASSLETGNTEAFF | TGTGCCAGCAGCTTAGAAACAGGAAACACTGAAGCTTTCTTT
- | - | TRBJ1-5 | TRBV7-2 | CASSLVAGTMIQPQHF | TGTGCCAGCAGCTTAGTGGCCGGGACAATGATCCAGCCCCAGCATTTT
- | - | TRBJ1-1 | TRBV5-4 | CASSLGQRNTEAFF | TGTGCCAGCAGCTTGGGACAGAGGAACACTGAAGCTTTCTTT
- | TRBD1 | TRBJ2-4 | TRBV6-1 | CASSGQGVAKNIQYF | TGTGCCAGCAGTGGACAGGGGGTTGCCAAAAACATTCAGTACTTC
- | - | TRBJ2-5 | TRBV2 | CASNLLETQYF | TGTGCCAGCAACTTGTTGGAGACCCAGTACTTC
- | - | TRBJ1-2 | TRBV15 | CATSPRGGRSYTF | TGTGCCACCAGCCCCCGCGGGGGGAGGAGCTACACCTTC
- | TRBD1 | TRBJ1-2 | TRBV11-1 | CASSPRGTGTDGYTF | TGTGCCAGCAGCCCCCGCGGGACAGGGACTGATGGCTACACCTTC
- | TRBD2 | TRBJ2-3 | TRBV29-1 | CSQRLAPTDTQYF | TGCAGCCAAAGACTAGCGCCCACAGATACGCAGTATTTT
- | TRBD1 | TRBJ2-2 | TRBV5-6 | CASSLGTGGRAGELFF | TGTGCCAGCAGCCTAGGGACAGGGGGACGGGCCGGGGAGCTGTTTTTT
once | TRBD1 | TRBJ2-1 | TRBV27 | CASSERQGAKLYNEQFF | TGTGCCAGCAGTGAGAGACAGGGGGCGAAATTGTACAATGAGCAGTTCTTC
- | - | TRBJ1-5 | TRBV6-5 | CASSRMGPNQPQHF | TGTGCCAGCAGTAGAATGGGGCCAAATCAGCCCCAGCATTTT
- | TRBD1 | TRBJ2-3 | TRBV2 | CASVGTGGSDTQYF | TGTGCCAGCGTCGGGACAGGTGGTTCAGATACGCAGTATTTT
- | TRBD2 | TRBJ2-7 | TRBV5-1 | CASSLRGVSYEQYF | TGCGCCAGCAGCTTGCGGGGGGTCTCCTACGAGCAGTACTTC
- | TRBD1 | TRBJ2-7 | TRBV5-1 | CASSLAGGLYEQYF | TGCGCCAGCAGCTTGGCAGGGGGTCTGTACGAGCAGTACTTC
- | TRBD1 | TRBJ2-5 | TRBV7-8 | CASSLATGGHQETQYF | TGTGCCAGCAGCTTAGCCACAGGGGGTCATCAAGAGACCCAGTACTTC
- | - | TRBJ2-5 | TRBV10-3 | CAIRAGLMRGETQYF | TGTGCCATCAGGGCAGGGCTGATGAGGGGGGAGACCCAGTACTTC
- | - | TRBJ2-1 | TRBV9 | CASSSRGSSYNEQFF | TGTGCCAGCAGCAGCAGGGGCAGCTCCTACAATGAGCAGTTCTTC
- | - | TRBJ1-5 | TRBV28 | CASSPIGGLGNQPQHF | TGTGCCAGCAGTCCGATCGGAGGGCTTGGCAATCAGCCCCAGCATTTT
- | - | TRBJ2-5 | TRBV5-6 | CASSLYRVETQYF | TGTGCCAGCAGCTTGTATCGGGTCGAGACCCAGTACTTC
- | - | TRBJ1-5 | TRBV14 | CASSPQGGVGNQPQHF | TGTGCCAGCAGCCCACAAGGGGGTGTAGGCAATCAGCCCCAGCATTTT
- | - | TRBJ2-2 | TRBV21-1 | CASSKGSSPTGELFF | TGTGCCAGCAGCAAAGGTAGTTCCCCCACCGGGGAGCTGTTTTTT